Here is one T cell receptor (beta chain) with its context. This clonotype was found a few times. The target of this receptor is not known. Base qualities are not at hand, and no much larger clone is one base apart. Trimming removed 2 bases from V and 2 bases from J, leaving 7 bases between the germline ends. The CDR3 measures 15 amino acids from cysteine to phenylalanine. CDR3 DNA is the only sequence kept; it has 45 bases, read in frame from the first base. The germline V gene encodes CDR1 MNHEY and CDR2 SVGAGI. Receptors were amplified or captured by 5' RACE. Data came from an Illumina HiSeq 2000. A universal primer binding site was introduced by template switching, and a unique molecular identifier was present in the final cDNA, enabling accurate counting of TCR cDNA molecules. Specific primers in the conserved constant-segment region were used to synthesize first-strand cDNA for TCR alpha and beta chains. Each cDNA library was double barcoded, with a SMART-Mk sample barcode plus Illumina barcodes, to control for contamination. TruSeq adapter sequences, together with Illumina sample barcodes, were added in two successive PCR steps. Sequencing of the TCR alpha and beta cDNA libraries was done on the Illumina HiSeq platform using custom primers. As for how the authors treated the data: Unique molecular identifiers were extracted from raw reads with MiGEC, and CDR3 positions were determined with MiXCR. For each individual, recombination models were inferred using an EM algorithm with the repgenHMM and IGoR tools. Shared clonotype analysis was performed with the tcR package in R, normalizing sharing by the product of cloneset sizes. Out-of-frame nonproductive sequences were analyzed to study raw recombination free of thymic and clonal selection effects. TCRdb cleaned the public reads at Q25 with fastp, built clones with MiXCR and kept in-frame beta chains. Rows are combined by CDR3 protein, so each entry shows the most common genes and DNA. The V and J calls and clone size come from TCRdb's table, not from the authors' own analysis. The sample has around 500,000 distinct CDR3 sequences on record, 14% of them singletons. The ten largest account for about 0.54% of the sample.

The data belong to a study of identical twins (dated by TCRdb to about 2016). Notes on the research overall: The study deep-sequenced TCR alpha and beta repertoires from monozygotic twins, unrelated adults of various ages and cord blood to test whether fetal clonotypes persist. To rule out contamination, replicate twin experiments were performed at different times with different library preparation protocols. Study-wide findings and limitations: Abundant cord blood beta clonotypes had fewer insertions, young adult naive repertoires showed a similar but weaker trend, and memory repertoires showed no such trend. Conclusions relied on cross-sectional statistical analysis, since the same donors could not be followed over many years. Compared with coincidental sharing between unrelated individuals, out-of-frame TCR alpha sequences shared between twins had an excess of sequences with low generation probability. Invariant T cells such as MAIT and iNKT could partly confound zero-insertion analyses, although diverse VJ usage argued against such confounding for most clonotypes. The excess sharing between twins in beta out-of-frame sequences was weaker because fewer shared sequences reduced the signal-to-noise ratio. In monozygotic twins, out-of-frame TCR alpha sharing was systematically underestimated by recombination models, although the models agreed with sharing between unrelated individuals.

Only healthy Caucasian donors were included. Three pairs of female monozygotic twins, all aged roughly 18 to 29 years, made up the twin cohort. Positive isolation kits from Invitrogen were used to isolate the CD4+ and CD8+ T cell populations. This same sample was also taken into another study, of yellow fever vaccine responses in identical twins. Reported in the second study: According to the authors, the vaccine-induced T cell response in identical twins seemed to be partly convergent and partly specific to each individual. Focusing on identical twins, the study followed the T cell clones that responded to the vaccine, and did so with precision.

The receptor was isolated from a woman between 18 and 29 years old in good health. The chain uses TRBV6-5 and TRBJ2-6; the D gene identity is not certain. Sequencing was performed on CD4+ T cells sorted from blood. The DNA sequence is given as TGTGCCAGCAGTTACGACTGGGCTGGGGCCAACGTCCTGACTTTC. This yields the protein CASSYDWAGANVLTF.